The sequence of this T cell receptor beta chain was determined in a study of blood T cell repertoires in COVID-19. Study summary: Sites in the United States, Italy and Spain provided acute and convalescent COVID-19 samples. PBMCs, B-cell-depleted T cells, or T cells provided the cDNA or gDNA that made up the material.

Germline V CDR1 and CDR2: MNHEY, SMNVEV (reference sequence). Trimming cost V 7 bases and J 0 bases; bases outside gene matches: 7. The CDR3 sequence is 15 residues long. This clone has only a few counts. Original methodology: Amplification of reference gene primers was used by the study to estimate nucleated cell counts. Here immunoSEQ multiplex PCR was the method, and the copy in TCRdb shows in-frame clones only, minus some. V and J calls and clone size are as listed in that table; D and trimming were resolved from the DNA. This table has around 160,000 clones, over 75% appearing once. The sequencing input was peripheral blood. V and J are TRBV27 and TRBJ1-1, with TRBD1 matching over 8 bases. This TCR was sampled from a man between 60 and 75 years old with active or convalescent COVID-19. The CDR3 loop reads CASTSGGLMNTEAFF. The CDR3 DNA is TGTGCCAGCACCTCAGGGGGCCTGATGAACACTGAAGCTTTCTTT.